The 24 T cell receptor beta chains below were found in one sample sequenced in a study of control samples from healthy donors and cancer patients. Sequenced by immunoSEQ multiplex PCR; TCRdb stores in-frame clones only, minus some. Counted here are 30,000 to 40,000 clones, 85% to 95% occurring once; the ten biggest clones make up roughly 1.7%. Sequencing was performed on PBMCs. The receptors shown here come from a man aged 35 to 55 with colorectal cancer.

The rearrangement joins TRBV5-4 to TRBJ2-5; 7 bases are a match to TRBD2. The CDR3 extends over 17 amino acids. CDR1 SGHNT and CDR2 YYREEE come from the germline V gene (reference sequence). V lost 0 bases and J lost 2; bases outside the gene matches: 10. CDR3 amino acids: CASSLERGLLGQETQYF. In DNA form, the CDR3 reads TGTGCCAGCAGCTTGGAGCGGGGTCTCCTGGGACAAGAGACCCAGTACTTC.

V and J are TRBV29-1 and TRBJ1-1; no clear D. V was shortened by 3 bases and J by 2 bases, with 10 bases between the two germline ends. The CDR3 contains 13 residues. Germline CDR1 reads SQVTM; CDR2 reads ANQGSEA. CDR3 loop: CSVDKISNTEAFF. CDR3 in DNA: TGCAGCGTTGATAAGATATCAAACACTGAAGCTTTCTTT.

The genes are TRBV9 and TRBJ2-7, with 10 bases identical to TRBD1. Germline lookup yields CDR1 SGDLS and CDR2 YYNGEE. V gave up 3 bases and J gave up 3 bases; unmatched junction bases: 12. The CDR3 is 17 residues long. CDR3 nucleotides: TGTGCCAGCAGCGGGGTAGCGGTGGGACAGGGGAGCTACGAGCAGTACTTC. Translating gives CASSGVAVGQGSYEQYF.

This chain uses TRBV27 with TRBJ2-6; 9 bases fit TRBD1. The CDR3 totals 18 residues. The V gene end was trimmed by 5 bases and the J gene end by 1 base; junction bases not matched to a gene: 9. Germline lookup yields CDR1 MNHEY and CDR2 SMNVEV (reference sequence). The DNA for the CDR3 is TGTGCCAGCAGTCCCTCCGGACAGGGGTGGTCTGGGGCCAACGTCCTGACTTTC. It encodes CASSPSGQGWSGANVLTF.

The chain employs TRBV7-2 and TRBJ2-3, with TRBD2 identical over 12 bases. The CDR3 is 16 amino acids. In germline, CDR1 is SGHTA, CDR2 FQGNSA. V shed 5 bases, J shed 3 bases, and the junction held 6 bases outside the gene matches. The DNA for the CDR3 is TGTGCCAGCAGCCGCCGGACTAGCGGGGTGACAGATACGCAGTATTTT. Translation gives CASSRRTSGVTDTQYF.

The chain links TRBV10-2 to TRBJ2-7, with D tentatively TRBD2 (5 bases). Germline V gives CDR1 WSHSY, CDR2 SAAADI. The CDR3 length is 11 residues. Trimming pared 1 base from V and 9 bases from J, leaving 7 bases between. CDR3 DNA: TGCGCCAGCAGTGAGTTGGGAGCGCAGTACTTC. Translated, it gives CASSELGAQYF.

This clone showed up just once. The chain joins TRBV4-1 to TRBJ1-5, with a possible D match to TRBD1 (6 bases). The CDR3 has 13 residues. Germline lookup yields CDR1 MGHRA and CDR2 YSYEKL. V shed 4 bases and J shed 6 bases, with 10 bases lying between them. The CDR3 reads CASSPGGAQPQHF. The CDR3 nucleotides read TGCGCCAGCAGCCCGGGGGGGGCTCAGCCCCAGCATTTT.

CDR3 loop: CASSPSTDTQYF. The CDR3 coding sequence is TGTGCCAGCAGCCCTAGCACAGATACGCAGTATTTT. J is TRBJ2-3 and V is TRBV7-9; D is ambiguous. This CDR3 is 12 amino acids long. CDR1 SEHNR and CDR2 FQNEAQ come from the germline V gene (reference sequence). Trimming cost V 5 bases and J 0 bases, with 3 bases left between them. The complete variable domain, with remaining parts taken from reference TRBV7-9 and TRBJ2-3, reads DTGVSQNPRHKITKRGQNVTFRCDPISEHNRLYWYRQTLGQGPEFLTYFQNEAQLEKSRLLSDRFSAERPKGSFSTLEIQRTEQGDSAMYLCASSPSTDTQYFGPGTRLTVL.

This sequence joins TRBV2 and TRBJ1-2; D is possibly TRBD1 (5 bases). V lost 4 bases and J lost 8, with 11 bases in between. Germline V lookup: CDR1 SNHLY, CDR2 FYNNEI. This CDR3 has 12 amino acids. CDR3 loop: CASSGGFDGYTF. DNA of the CDR3: TGTGCCAGCAGTGGGGGCTTCGACGGCTACACCTTC. Variable domain in full (rest from reference TRBV2 and TRBJ1-2): EPEVTQTPSHQVTQMGQEVILRCVPISNHLYFYWYRQILGQKVEFLVSFYNNEISEKSEIFDDQFSVERPDGSNFTLKIRSTKLEDSAMYFCASSGGFDGYTFGSGTRLTVV.

The chain couples TRBV25-1 to TRBJ2-1; the match to TRBD1 covers 7 bases. CDR1 and CDR2 from the germline V gene are MGHDK and SYGVNS. Trimming took 3 bases from V and 0 from J; bases not matched to a gene: 2. The CDR3 runs 15 residues. The CDR3 nucleotides read TGTGCCAGCAGTGAGGACAGGAGCTCCTACAATGAGCAGTTCTTC. Amino acids: CASSEDRSSYNEQFF.

The V and J genes are TRBV9 and TRBJ1-3; D remains ambiguous. This CDR3 has 16 amino acids. V was cut by 0 bases and J by 4 bases, with 14 bases left in between. Germline-derived CDR1 and CDR2 are SGDLS and YYNGEE. The CDR3 spells CASSVGEGVGGNTIYF. The DNA for the CDR3 is TGTGCCAGCAGCGTAGGGGAGGGAGTGGGAGGAAACACCATATATTTT.

This chain joins TRBV6-5 and TRBJ1-4; D may be TRBD1 (6 bases). Trimming pared 6 bases from V and 5 bases from J, leaving 13 bases between. Germline CDR1 MNHEY, CDR2 SVGAGI. CDR3 length: 14 amino acids. The CDR3 region has the DNA TGTGCCAGCAGCGCAACAGGGAAGAATGAAAAACTGTTTTTT. Residues: CASSATGKNEKLFF.

The chain is built from TRBV19 and TRBJ1-2; 11 nucleotides line up with TRBD1. The J segment lost 5 bases and the V segment lost 10 bases, leaving 6 bases of the junction unmatched. The CDR3 length is 13 residues. CDR1 is LNHDA and CDR2 is SQIVND in the germline V gene (reference sequence). Here the CDR3 DNA reads TGTGCCACGCGGGACAGGGGGATTTATGGCTACACCTTC. It codes for CATRDRGIYGYTF.

This chain joins TRBV7-2 and TRBJ2-7; D possibly corresponds to TRBD1 (7 bases). V was pared by 5 bases and J by 2 bases, with 19 bases between. Germline CDR1 SGHTA, CDR2 FQGNSA. This CDR3 comprises 16 residues. CDR3 amino acids: CASSHTGGGRAYEQYF. The CDR3 nucleotides are TGTGCCAGCAGCCACACAGGAGGGGGCCGAGCCTACGAGCAGTACTTC.

The J gene is TRBJ2-1, the V gene TRBV18; TRBD2 aligns across 12 bases. The CDR3 has 17 residues. Germline assignment: CDR1 KGHSH and CDR2 LQKENI. Losses at the gene ends were 2 bases for V and 5 bases for J; bases not matched to a gene: 7. CDR3 region: CASSPASLAGGNNEQFF. The CDR3 coding sequence is TGTGCCAGCTCACCAGCCTCTCTAGCGGGGGGGAACAATGAGCAGTTCTTC.

The V and J genes are TRBV5-6 and TRBJ1-2, with unresolved D. The CDR3 extends over 13 amino acids. The V gene lost 2 bases and the J gene lost 8 bases, with 13 bases spanning the gap. In germline, CDR1 is SGHDT, CDR2 YYEEEE. DNA for the CDR3: TGTGCCAGCAGCTTAGGTCAGTCGACCGGCTACACCTTC. Translating it yields CASSLGQSTGYTF.

The chain has TRBV5-1 and TRBJ2-3, with 7 bases identical to TRBD2. CDR3 length: 17 residues. The trim removed 2 bases at V and 5 bases at J, leaving 14 bases unmatched. CDR1 SGHRS and CDR2 YFSETQ come from the germline V gene. CDR3 sequence: CASSFSSGVPYRDTQYF. CDR3 DNA: TGCGCCAGCAGCTTTTCTAGCGGCGTCCCTTACCGAGATACGCAGTATTTT.

V gene TRBV6-2 or TRBV6-3 combines with J gene TRBJ1-1; D gene ambiguous. This CDR3 has 14 amino acids. The germline V gene has CDR1 MNHEY and CDR2 SVGEGT. Trimming took off 6 bases at V and 1 base at J, with 12 bases between the two ends. DNA for the CDR3: TGTGCCAGCAGCCAGCAGAATCGGAACACTGAAGCTTTCTTT. Residues: CASSQQNRNTEAFF.

The chain is built from TRBV3-1 (or the pseudogene TRBV3-2) and TRBJ2-7; D perhaps matches TRBD2 (7 bases). The CDR3 extends over 17 amino acids. Trimming stripped 0 bases from V and 0 bases from J, with 15 bases between. Germline V CDR1 and CDR2: LGHDT, YNNKEL (reference sequence). In DNA form, the CDR3 reads TGTGCCAGCAGCCAAGATCCGGGGGGCTCGTCCTCCTACGAGCAGTACTTC. Its protein product is CASSQDPGGSSSYEQYF.

This chain joins TRBV11-2 and TRBJ2-5; D assignment may be TRBD1 or TRBD2 (5 bases each). Per germline, CDR1 SGHAT and CDR2 FQNNGV. Trimming shortened V by 1 base and J by 5 bases, and 14 bases separated the two germline ends. The CDR3 has 15 residues. This chain's CDR3 is CASSLVGGTHETQYF. The CDR3 DNA reads as TGTGCCAGCAGCTTAGTTGGGGGAACCCACGAGACCCAGTACTTC.

V and J are TRBV6-1 and TRBJ1-1; weak D call: TRBD1 (6 bases). Trimming shortened V by 3 bases and J by 3 bases, and 17 bases separated the two germline ends. CDR1 MNHNS and CDR2 SASEGT come from the germline V gene. The length of the CDR3 is 16 residues. In DNA form, the CDR3 reads TGTGCCAGCAGTGATCGTGGGGGCCTCCCCGACACTGAAGCTTTCTTT. Residues: CASSDRGGLPDTEAFF.

This clone was recorded once. The chain couples TRBV5-1 to TRBJ2-3, with a possible D match to TRBD1 (7 bases). V shed 0 bases and J shed 4 bases, with 15 bases lying between them. Germline CDR1 and CDR2: SGHRS and YFSETQ. The CDR3 has 16 amino acids. CDR3 nucleotide sequence: TGCGCCAGCAGCTTGGCGGTTGGCAGGGGGGCAGATACGCAGTATTTT. Translated: CASSLAVGRGADTQYF. Full variable domain (rest looked up from reference TRBV5-1 and TRBJ2-3): KAGVTQTPRYLIKTRGQQVTLSCSPISGHRSVSWYQQTPGQGLQFLFEYFSETQRNKGNFPGRFSGRQFSNSRSEMNVSTLELGDSALYLCASSLAVGRGADTQYFGPGTRLTVL.

This chain links TRBV4-3 with TRBJ2-5; a weak D match, TRBD2 (7 bases). V shed 0 bases and J shed 10 bases, with 15 bases lying between them. Per the germline V gene, CDR1 is LGHNA and CDR2 is YSLEER. There are 14 residues in the CDR3. The CDR3: CASSQDGRGGDQYF. As DNA, the CDR3 is TGCGCCAGCAGCCAAGATGGGAGGGGGGGAGACCAGTACTTC.

The chain has TRBV25-1 and TRBJ1-2; the D gene is possibly TRBD1 (5 bases). In germline, CDR1 is MGHDK, CDR2 SYGVNS. The CDR3 runs to 13 residues. With 6 bases removed from V and 7 bases from J, the gap between germline ends came to 15 bases. The CDR3 sequence is CASRGDLLAGYTF. The CDR3 region has the DNA TGTGCCAGCAGGGGGGACTTACTTGCTGGCTACACCTTC.